This passage covers 29 T cell receptor beta chains from one sample sequenced in a study of T-cell memory formation after mild COVID-19. In TCRdb, the 5' RACE reads were re-called with MiXCR into one record per CDR3 protein. The table records roughly 310,000 distinct CDR3 sequences, approximately 15% of them present only once. The source material was PBMCs or a T cell subset sorted from them (not recorded which). These receptor sequences come from a man younger than 35 who had mild COVID-19 (a few samples of this study predate the infection). Cell type and time point are not known.

This clonotype was picked up a small number of times. The gene calls are TRBV7-9 and TRBJ1-2; 7 positions match TRBD1. The length of the CDR3 is 14 residues. Germline V CDR1 and CDR2: SEHNR, FQNEAQ (reference sequence). The V and J ends lost 5 bases and 8 bases, in that order; junction bases with no gene match: 11. The CDR3 loop is CASSAQGPSIGYTF. The CDR3, as DNA: TGTGCCAGCAGCGCACAGGGGCCGAGCATAGGCTACACCTTC.

This chain joins TRBV12-3 or TRBV12-4 and TRBJ1-3; D is undetermined. The CDR3 consists of 12 residues. V lost 6 bases, J lost 4 bases, and 7 bases lay in between. Here the CDR3 reads CASSRTGNTIYF. CDR3 bases: TGTGCCAGCAGCCGGACGGGAAACACCATATATTTT.

This clonotype showed up many times. The V and J genes are TRBV5-1 and TRBJ1-2; the D gene is possibly TRBD1 (6 bases). Germline CDR1 SGHRS, CDR2 YFSETQ. The CDR3 is made up of 12 amino acids. The V gene lost 4 bases and the J gene lost 7 bases, with 11 bases spanning the gap. The CDR3 region has the DNA TGCGCCAGCAGCCCCAGGGGAAGTGGCTACACCTTC. It encodes CASSPRGSGYTF.

This clonotype has at least ten counts. This sequence joins TRBV7-3 and TRBJ2-1, with TRBD2 matching 8 bases. V trimming: 5 bases; J trimming: 3 bases; junction bases outside the gene matches: 6. This CDR3 has 15 amino acids. Germline V gene sequence: CDR1 SGHTA, CDR2 FQGTGA. The CDR3 DNA follows: TGTGCCAGCAGCCCAAGCCGGGGGGGCTACAATGAGCAGTTCTTC. Translation: CASSPSRGGYNEQFF.

The rearrangement uses TRBV20-1 and TRBJ2-4; D is possibly TRBD1 (5 bases). Germline V gene data show CDR1 as DFQATT and CDR2 as SNEGSKA (reference sequence). The CDR3 runs 13 residues. Here the CDR3 DNA reads TGCAGCGCAACTGGGGCAGCCAAAAACATTCAGTACTTC. Translating it yields CSATGAAKNIQYF.

This chain links TRBV4-1 with TRBJ2-5; 9 nucleotides align to TRBD2. The CDR3 length is 16 residues. The germline V gene has CDR1 MGHRA and CDR2 YSYEKL. Trimming at V came to 0 bases and at J to 1 base, leaving 3 bases not matched to a gene. The CDR3 DNA sequence: TGCGCCAGCAGCCAAGACCCAGCGGGGGGCCAAGAGACCCAGTACTTC. It translates to CASSQDPAGGQETQYF.

This clonotype has more than one count but fewer than ten. This sequence joins TRBV7-2 and TRBJ1-4; 8 bases fit TRBD1. The CDR3 consists of 16 residues. Trimming removed 7 bases from V and 0 bases from J; junction bases left unmatched: 7. CDR1 SGHTA and CDR2 FQGNSA come from the germline V gene. CDR3 protein: CASTRDRQATNEKLFF. The CDR3 DNA follows: TGTGCCAGCACCCGGGACAGGCAGGCAACTAATGAAAAACTGTTTTTT.

This clonotype was recorded a few times. V usage is TRBV5-1 and J usage is TRBJ1-2, with D perhaps matching TRBD1 (6 bases). Germline CDR1 is SGHRS and CDR2 is YFSETQ. The CDR3 contains 15 residues. V lost 7 bases and J lost 3, with 19 bases in between. The CDR3 is CASYPFGGQDYGYTF. In DNA, the CDR3 is TGCGCCAGCTACCCCTTCGGGGGCCAAGACTATGGCTACACCTTC.

The rearrangement uses TRBV7-9 and TRBJ1-1, with 9 bases aligning to TRBD1. This CDR3 has 16 amino acids. Germline V gene sequence: CDR1 SEHNR, CDR2 FQNEAQ (reference sequence). Losses at the gene ends were 5 bases for V and 4 bases for J; bases not matched to a gene: 11. The chain's CDR3 is CASSLTPGQGITEAFF. The CDR3 nucleotides read TGTGCCAGCAGCCTAACACCGGGACAGGGCATCACTGAAGCTTTCTTT. The full variable domain, with the rest looked up from reference TRBV7-9 and TRBJ1-1, is DTGVSQNPRHKITKRGQNVTFRCDPISEHNRLYWYRQTLGQGPEFLTYFQNEAQLEKSRLLSDRFSAERPKGSFSTLEIQRTEQGDSAMYLCASSLTPGQGITEAFFGQGTRLTVV.

This clonotype came up many times. Relative to the germline gene, one junction end is altered; a read error may explain this. The V call is TRBV7-7, the J call TRBJ2-5, with D perhaps assigned TRBD1 or TRBD2 (5 bases each). The germline V gene has CDR1 SSHAT and CDR2 FNYEAQ (reference sequence). The CDR3 runs 14 residues. The CDR3: CASSPSTRGKTQYF. CDR3 nucleotides: TGTGCTAGCAGCCCAAGCACTCGGGGCAAGACCCAGTACTTC.

The sample holds one count of this clonotype. V and J are TRBV12-2 and TRBJ2-7; TRBD2 is the table's D call, not checked against the DNA. TRBV12-2 is a known pseudogene. There are 13 residues in the CDR3. The CDR3, as DNA: TGTGCAAGTCGCATTGGGGAGTCAGACGAGCAGTACGTC. It translates to CASRIGESDEQYV.

The table lists this clonotype with many counts. The chain is built from TRBV7-9 and TRBJ2-3; D might be TRBD1 (6 bases). In germline, CDR1 is SEHNR, CDR2 FQNEAQ (reference sequence). V dropped 2 bases and J dropped 4 bases, with 13 bases sitting between them. This CDR3 is 15 amino acids long. The CDR3 nucleotides read TGTGCCAGCAGCTTATGGAGCAGGGGAGCAGATACGCAGTATTTT. Translating it yields CASSLWSRGADTQYF.

This clonotype has only a few counts. The V and J genes are TRBV4-2 and TRBJ2-1; D gene ambiguous. This CDR3 comprises 14 residues. V was shortened by 0 bases and J by 9 bases, with 12 bases between the two germline ends. Germline V gene sequence: CDR1 LGHNA, CDR2 YNFKEQ. The CDR3 DNA sequence: TGTGCCAGCAGCCAAGACGGAACGAAGGGTGAGCAGTTCTTC. This gives the protein CASSQDGTKGEQFF.

This rearrangement joins TRBV5-1 to TRBJ1-2; D might be TRBD1 (5 bases). V gave up 0 bases and J gave up 6 bases, with 15 bases separating them. From germline, CDR1 is SGHRS and CDR2 YFSETQ. The CDR3 totals 15 residues. CDR3: CASSLDQLRGDGYTF. The CDR3 bases are TGCGCCAGCAGCTTGGACCAGCTTAGGGGCGATGGCTACACCTTC.

This clonotype was seen a handful of times. The V call is TRBV9, the J call TRBJ1-6, with TRBD1 matching over 9 bases. The V gene end was trimmed by 0 bases and the J gene end by 13 bases; junction bases not matched to a gene: 5. Germline assignment: CDR1 SGDLS and CDR2 YYNGEE. This CDR3 has 14 residues. The CDR3 region is CASSVGDREGPLHF. The CDR3, as DNA: TGTGCCAGCAGCGTAGGGGACAGGGAGGGTCCCCTCCACTTT.

This clonotype was seen a handful of times. This sequence joins TRBV18 and TRBJ1-1; D is perhaps TRBD1 (6 bases). V dropped 0 bases and J dropped 1 base, with 12 bases sitting between them. The germline CDR1 and CDR2 sequences are KGHSH and LQKENI. The CDR3 loop spans 16 amino acids. As DNA, the CDR3 is TGTGCCAGCTCACCACCGTCCCGGGACAAGAACACTGAAGCTTTCTTT. Translating gives CASSPPSRDKNTEAFF. Full variable domain (outside the CDR3, taken from reference TRBV18 and TRBJ1-1): NAGVMQNPRHLVRRRGQEARLRCSPMKGHSHVYWYRQLPEEGLKFMVYLQKENIIDESGMPKERFSAEFPKEGPSILRIQQVVRGDSAAYFCASSPPSRDKNTEAFFGQGTRLTVV.

This clonotype was seen a handful of times. This chain joins TRBV7-9 and TRBJ2-3; D might be TRBD2 (6 bases). The CDR3 spans 15 residues. Trimming took 1 base from V and 5 from J, leaving 13 bases between them. CDR1 is SEHNR and CDR2 is FQNEAQ in the germline V gene (reference sequence). In DNA form, the CDR3 reads TGTGCCAGCAGCTTAGACGGGGGACGGTTAGATACGCAGTATTTT. This encodes CASSLDGGRLDTQYF.

This clonotype was seen just once. This chain connects TRBV20-1 to TRBJ2-5; 13 nucleotides align to TRBD2. The CDR3 consists of 15 residues. Trimming cost V 5 bases and J 2 bases; bases outside gene matches: 5. Germline-derived CDR1 and CDR2 are DFQATT and SNEGSKA (reference sequence). The CDR3 spells CSASGTSGEQETQYF. In nucleotides, the CDR3 is TGCAGTGCTTCCGGGACTAGCGGGGAGCAAGAGACCCAGTACTTC.

The rearrangement uses TRBV14 and TRBJ2-7; no clear D gene. The CDR3 is 14 residues long. Germline CDR1 SGHDN, CDR2 FVKESK. V lost 1 base, J lost 4 bases, and 11 bases lay in between. Here the CDR3 reads CASSQAVRRYEQYF. The CDR3 bases are TGTGCCAGCAGCCAAGCCGTCAGAAGATACGAGCAGTACTTC. Filled out from reference TRBV14 and TRBJ2-7, the complete variable domain reads EAGVTQFPSHSVIEKGQTVTLRCDPISGHDNLYWYRRVMGKEIKFLLHFVKESKQDESGMPNNRFLAERTGGTYSTLKVQPAELEDSGVYFCASSQAVRRYEQYFGPGTRLTVT.

This clonotype was recorded a few times. The rearrangement uses TRBV15 and TRBJ2-5; D call uncertain. Germline loops: CDR1 LNHNV, CDR2 YYDKDF (reference sequence). V lost 1 base, J lost 1 base, and 10 bases lay in between. The CDR3 is 15 amino acids. CDR3 protein: CATSRGVQTQETQYF. Written as DNA, the CDR3 is TGTGCCACCAGCAGAGGCGTGCAGACCCAAGAGACCCAGTACTTC. Filled out from reference TRBV15 and TRBJ2-5, the complete variable domain reads DAMVIQNPRYQVTQFGKPVTLSCSQTLNHNVMYWYQQKSSQAPKLLFHYYDKDFNNEADTPDNFQSRRPNTSFCFLDIRSPGLGDTAMYLCATSRGVQTQETQYFGPGTRLLVL.

This clonotype was counted only a few times. This sequence joins TRBV2 and TRBJ2-2; 7 bases fit TRBD1. The CDR3 is made up of 14 amino acids. From germline, CDR1 is SNHLY and CDR2 FYNNEI. The V gene end was trimmed by 7 bases and the J gene end by 2 bases; junction bases not matched to a gene: 4. The CDR3 coding sequence is TGTGCCAGCATTGGGACAGTTAACACCGGGGAGCTGTTTTTT. This codes for CASIGTVNTGELFF.

This clonotype has more than one count but fewer than ten. The chain couples TRBV5-1 to TRBJ2-3, with 8 bases that match TRBD2. The CDR3 sequence is 15 residues long. The germline V gene has CDR1 SGHRS and CDR2 YFSETQ. V dropped 2 bases and J dropped 0; count of bases not matched to a gene: 2. The CDR3 region is CASSLLAGSTDTQYF. DNA of the CDR3: TGCGCCAGCAGCTTATTAGCGGGGAGCACAGATACGCAGTATTTT.

The J gene is TRBJ2-1, the V gene TRBV7-9, with 7 bases lining up with TRBD1. The CDR3 is 14 residues long. Germline V gives CDR1 SEHNR, CDR2 FQNEAQ (reference sequence). V shed 2 bases, J shed 5 bases, and the junction held 3 bases outside the gene matches. CDR3 sequence (DNA): TGTGCCAGCAGCTTACAAGACAGGGACAATGAGCAGTTCTTC. Translated, it gives CASSLQDRDNEQFF.

This clonotype showed up many times. The chain carries TRBV7-9 and TRBJ1-4; 7 nucleotides line up with TRBD1. The V and J ends lost 6 bases and 8 bases, in that order; junction bases with no gene match: 9. The germline V gene has CDR1 SEHNR and CDR2 FQNEAQ (reference sequence). There are 14 residues in the CDR3. The CDR3 DNA is TGTGCCAGCAGGCCTAGACAGGGCCAAGAAAAACTGTTTTTT. It is translated as CASRPRQGQEKLFF.

This clonotype was picked up a small number of times. The chain employs TRBV11-2 and TRBJ1-6, with TRBD1 identical over 7 bases. The CDR3 covers 14 residues. The junction had 4 bases not matched to a gene; V was cut back by 5 bases and J by 6 bases. Germline CDR1 is SGHAT and CDR2 is FQNNGV. The CDR3 is CASSLGQINSPLHF. The CDR3 nucleotides are TGTGCCAGCAGCCTGGGACAGATTAATTCACCCCTCCACTTT.

This clonotype was observed a handful of times. CDR3: CASRKTGDLTGELFF. In DNA form, the CDR3 reads TGTGCCAGCAGAAAGACAGGGGACCTCACCGGGGAGCTGTTTTTT. V and J are TRBV7-2 and TRBJ2-2; 8 bases fit TRBD1. The CDR3 loop spans 15 amino acids. Germline trimming cut 6 bases from V and 4 bases from J; bases unmatched to any gene: 7. Germline CDR1 SGHTA, CDR2 FQGNSA. Filled out from reference TRBV7-2 and TRBJ2-2, the complete variable domain reads GAGVSQSPSNKVTEKGKDVELRCDPISGHTALYWYRQSLGQGLEFLIYFQGNSAPDKSGLPSDRFSAERTGGSVSTLTIQRTQQEDSAVYLCASRKTGDLTGELFFGEGSRLTVL.

J is TRBJ1-2 and V is TRBV4-1; D gene uncertain. The germline CDR1 and CDR2 sequences are MGHRA and YSYEKL. With 4 bases removed from V and 3 bases from J, the gap between germline ends came to 18 bases. The CDR3 covers 16 residues. CDR3 protein: CASSPQMTGQYYGYTF. In DNA form, the CDR3 reads TGCGCCAGCAGCCCACAAATGACGGGCCAATACTATGGCTACACCTTC.

The chain combines TRBV20-1 with TRBJ2-3; TRBD1 or TRBD2 may be the D gene (6 bases each). Germline V gives CDR1 DFQATT, CDR2 SNEGSKA (reference sequence). The V end was cut by 3 bases, the J end by 2 bases, with 18 bases between. This CDR3 is 16 amino acids long. For the CDR3, the DNA is TGCAGTGCTAGTGAGGCCCTGAGGGGGGTCACAGATACGCAGTATTTT. Translated: CSASEALRGVTDTQYF.

V usage is TRBV20-1 and J usage is TRBJ1-2; no definite D call. The CDR3 spans 12 residues. CDR1 and CDR2 from the germline V gene are DFQATT and SNEGSKA (reference sequence). Trimming shortened V by 6 bases and J by 5 bases, and 13 bases separated the two germline ends. Here the CDR3 reads CSAKTTSYGYTF. The CDR3 nucleotides are TGCAGTGCCAAAACGACTTCGTATGGCTACACCTTC.